This passage covers 10 T cell receptor beta chains from one sample sequenced in a study of T-cell reconstitution after alpha-beta-depleted transplantation in children. A library of TCRbeta sequences, prepared with unique molecular identifiers, was generated. TCRdb re-called the PCR reads through MiXCR, storing one row per CDR3 protein. The profile shows 200,000 or so distinct CDR3 sequences, 6.3% of them singletons. The source was PBMCs, collected before TCRalphabeta/CD19-depleted stem cell transplant. Receptors were obtained from a girl less than two years old with combined immunodeficiency, due to receive a stem cell transplant.

The genes are TRBV20-1 and TRBJ2-1; 7 nucleotides agree with TRBD2. Germline V gene lookup returns CDR1 DFQATT and CDR2 SNEGSKA (reference sequence). The junction had 12 bases not matched to a gene; V was cut back by 1 base and J by 3 bases. The CDR3 is 17 residues long. As DNA, the CDR3 is TGCAGTGCTAGAGGAATCAGCGGGGTGCAGAACTACAATGAGCAGTTCTTC. Translated, it gives CSARGISGVQNYNEQFF.

Ten or more counts support this clonotype. V usage is TRBV12-3 or TRBV12-4 and J usage is TRBJ2-1; no firm D call. Trimming shortened V by 7 bases and J by 0 bases, and 10 bases separated the two germline ends. This CDR3 has 14 residues. CDR3 amino acids: CASTDTSSYNEQFF. CDR3 bases: TGTGCCAGCACCGACACGAGCTCCTACAATGAGCAGTTCTTC.

This clonotype has ten or more counts. V usage is TRBV11-2 and J usage is TRBJ2-2; possible D gene TRBD1, 6 bases. Germline lookup yields CDR1 SGHAT and CDR2 FQNNGV. With 5 bases removed from V and 7 bases from J, the gap between germline ends came to 14 bases. The CDR3 is 14 residues long. Here the CDR3 reads CASSQQGLGGELFF. CDR3 bases: TGTGCCAGCAGCCAACAGGGATTGGGCGGGGAGCTGTTTTTT.

This clonotype was counted ten times or more. The chain couples TRBV12-3 or TRBV12-4 to TRBJ2-2; 8 bases line up with TRBD1. V was clipped by 3 bases and J by 4 bases; unmatched bases: 1. This CDR3 is built from 14 residues. The CDR3 loop reads CASSFTGGTGELFF. The CDR3 DNA reads as TGTGCCAGCAGTTTCACAGGGGGCACCGGGGAGCTGTTTTTT.

The table lists this clonotype with many counts. The rearrangement joins TRBV7-2 to TRBJ2-7; D uncertain. Trimming took 4 bases from V and 4 from J, leaving 11 bases between them. The CDR3 is 13 amino acids. The germline CDR1 and CDR2 sequences are SGHTA and FQGNSA. The CDR3 sequence: CASSSREKYEQYF. In DNA, the CDR3 is TGTGCCAGCAGCTCACGAGAAAAATACGAGCAGTACTTC.

This clonotype was picked up many times. The gene calls are TRBV28 and TRBJ1-2; the match to TRBD1 covers 7 bases. Germline V gene lookup returns CDR1 MDHEN and CDR2 SYDVKM. The CDR3 runs to 16 residues. V shed 4 bases and J 3 bases; nucleotides not matched to a gene: 11. The CDR3 is CASSSPPTGRYYGYTF. The CDR3 coding sequence is TGTGCCAGCAGTTCCCCACCGACAGGGCGGTACTATGGCTACACCTTC.

This clonotype appeared many times. J is TRBJ2-7 and V is TRBV29-1, with 8 positions matching TRBD1. The CDR3 runs to 16 residues. CDR1 and CDR2 (germline): SQVTM, ANQGSEA. Germline trimming cut 4 bases from V and 4 bases from J; bases unmatched to any gene: 15. In DNA, the CDR3 is TGCAGCGTTGTGAGGGGGACAGGAGTTGCATCTTACGAGCAGTACTTC. Translating gives CSVVRGTGVASYEQYF.

The chain combines TRBV20-1 with TRBJ2-1; D ambiguous. Trimming removed 3 bases at V and 7 bases at J, with 10 bases between. The length of the CDR3 is 12 residues. CDR1 and CDR2 (germline): DFQATT, SNEGSKA (reference sequence). CDR3 in DNA: TGCAGTGCTAGTGCCGCTTTTAATGAGCAGTTCTTC. Protein product: CSASAAFNEQFF.

The V and J genes are TRBV29-1 and TRBJ2-5, with TRBD2 matching over 14 bases. Trimming at V came to 5 bases and at J to 2 bases, leaving 13 bases not matched to a gene. The CDR3 is 18 amino acids. Germline CDR1 SQVTM, CDR2 ANQGSEA. The CDR3 here is CSVRTAGLAGDRQETQYF. The CDR3 bases are TGCAGCGTTCGGACAGCGGGACTAGCGGGGGACCGACAAGAGACCCAGTACTTC.

At least ten counts were recorded for this clonotype. The chain has TRBV11-2 and TRBJ2-3, with TRBD2 matching over 11 bases. Germline V gene data show CDR1 as SGHAT and CDR2 as FQNNGV. There are 16 residues in the CDR3. The J segment lost 2 bases and the V segment lost 4 bases, leaving 5 bases of the junction unmatched. The CDR3 spells CASSWTSGWDTDTQYF. The CDR3 nucleotides read TGTGCCAGCAGCTGGACTAGCGGGTGGGACACAGATACGCAGTATTTT.